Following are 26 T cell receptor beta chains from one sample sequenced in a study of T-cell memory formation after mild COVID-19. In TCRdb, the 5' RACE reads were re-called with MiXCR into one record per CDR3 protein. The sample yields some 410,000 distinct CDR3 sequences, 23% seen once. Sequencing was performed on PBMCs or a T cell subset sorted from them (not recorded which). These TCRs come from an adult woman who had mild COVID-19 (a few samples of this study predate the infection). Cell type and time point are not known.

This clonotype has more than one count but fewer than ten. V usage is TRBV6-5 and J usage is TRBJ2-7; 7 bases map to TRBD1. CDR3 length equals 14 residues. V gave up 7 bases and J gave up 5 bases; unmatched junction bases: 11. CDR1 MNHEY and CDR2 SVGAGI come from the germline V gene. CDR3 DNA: TGTGCCAGCACCAAGAGGGTGACAGGGAACGAGCAGTACTTC. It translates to CASTKRVTGNEQYF.

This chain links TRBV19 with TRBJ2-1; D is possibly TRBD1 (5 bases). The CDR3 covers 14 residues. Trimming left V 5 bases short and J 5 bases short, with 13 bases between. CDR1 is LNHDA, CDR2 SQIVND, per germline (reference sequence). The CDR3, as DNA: TGTGCCAGTAGTGGCGGACACTGGAACAATGAGCAGTTCTTC. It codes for CASSGGHWNNEQFF.

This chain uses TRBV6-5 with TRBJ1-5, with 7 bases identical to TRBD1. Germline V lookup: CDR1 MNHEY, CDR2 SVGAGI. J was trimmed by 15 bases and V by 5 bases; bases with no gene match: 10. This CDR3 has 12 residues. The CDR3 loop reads CASSTTGSFLHF. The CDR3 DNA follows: TGTGCCAGCAGTACGACAGGGTCCTTCTTGCATTTT.

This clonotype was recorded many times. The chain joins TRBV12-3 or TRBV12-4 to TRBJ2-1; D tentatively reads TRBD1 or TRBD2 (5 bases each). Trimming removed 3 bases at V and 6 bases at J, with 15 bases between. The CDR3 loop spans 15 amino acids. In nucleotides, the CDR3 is TGTGCCAGCAGTTTCATATTGGGGGAGCCCAATGAGCAGTTCTTC. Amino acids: CASSFILGEPNEQFF.

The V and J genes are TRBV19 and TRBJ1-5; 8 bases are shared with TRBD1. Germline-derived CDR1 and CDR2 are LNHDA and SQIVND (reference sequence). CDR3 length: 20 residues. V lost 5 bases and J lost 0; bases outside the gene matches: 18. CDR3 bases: TGTGCCAGTAGTGTGGATTCCGGGACAGGTCTCCCCCATAGCAATCAGCCCCAGCATTTT. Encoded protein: CASSVDSGTGLPHSNQPQHF.

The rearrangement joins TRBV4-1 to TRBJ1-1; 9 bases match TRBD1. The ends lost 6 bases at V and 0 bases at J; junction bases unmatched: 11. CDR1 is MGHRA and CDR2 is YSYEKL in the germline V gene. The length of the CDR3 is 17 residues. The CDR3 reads CASRQGQGFRVNTEAFF. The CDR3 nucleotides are TGCGCCAGCAGGCAGGGACAGGGTTTTCGCGTGAACACTGAAGCTTTCTTT.

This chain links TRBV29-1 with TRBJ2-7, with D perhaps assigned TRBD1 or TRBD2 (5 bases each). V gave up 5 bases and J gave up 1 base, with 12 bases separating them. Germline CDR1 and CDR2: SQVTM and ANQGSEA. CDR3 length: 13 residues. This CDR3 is CSVRNGASYEQYF. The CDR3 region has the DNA TGCAGCGTTCGAAACGGGGCATCCTACGAGCAGTACTTC.

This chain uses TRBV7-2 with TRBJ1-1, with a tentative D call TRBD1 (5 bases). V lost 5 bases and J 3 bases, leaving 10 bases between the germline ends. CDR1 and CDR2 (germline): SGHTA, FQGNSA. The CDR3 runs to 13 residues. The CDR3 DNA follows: TGTGCCAGCAGCCCAGGGATTTACACTGAAGCTTTCTTT. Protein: CASSPGIYTEAFF.

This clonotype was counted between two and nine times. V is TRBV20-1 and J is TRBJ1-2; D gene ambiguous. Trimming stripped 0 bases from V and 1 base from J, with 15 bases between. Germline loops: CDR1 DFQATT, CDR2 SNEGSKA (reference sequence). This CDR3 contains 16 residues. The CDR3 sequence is CSAREVRHILNYGYTF. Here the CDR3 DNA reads TGCAGTGCTAGAGAAGTGAGACACATCCTTAACTATGGCTACACCTTC.

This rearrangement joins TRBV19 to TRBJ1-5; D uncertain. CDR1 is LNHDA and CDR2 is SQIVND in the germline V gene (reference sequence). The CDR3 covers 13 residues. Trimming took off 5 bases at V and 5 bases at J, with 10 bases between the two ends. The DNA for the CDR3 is TGTGCCAGTAGTGTCCCGGTCCATCAGCCCCAGCATTTT. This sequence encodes CASSVPVHQPQHF.

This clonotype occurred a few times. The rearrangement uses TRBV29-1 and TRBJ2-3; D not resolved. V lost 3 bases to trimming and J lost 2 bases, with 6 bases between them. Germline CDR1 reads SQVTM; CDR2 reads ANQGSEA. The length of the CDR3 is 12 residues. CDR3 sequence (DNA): TGCAGCGTTGAGGCGGACACAGATACGCAGTATTTT. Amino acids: CSVEADTDTQYF.

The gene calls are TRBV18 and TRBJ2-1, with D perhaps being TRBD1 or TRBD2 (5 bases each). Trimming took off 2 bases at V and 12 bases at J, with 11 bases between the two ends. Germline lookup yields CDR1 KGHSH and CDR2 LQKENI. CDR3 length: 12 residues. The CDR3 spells CASSPGKGRQFF. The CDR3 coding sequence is TGTGCCAGCTCACCAGGGAAGGGGAGGCAGTTCTTC. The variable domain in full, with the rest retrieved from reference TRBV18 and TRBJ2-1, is NAGVMQNPRHLVRRRGQEARLRCSPMKGHSHVYWYRQLPEEGLKFMVYLQKENIIDESGMPKERFSAEFPKEGPSILRIQQVVRGDSAAYFCASSPGKGRQFFGPGTRLTVL.

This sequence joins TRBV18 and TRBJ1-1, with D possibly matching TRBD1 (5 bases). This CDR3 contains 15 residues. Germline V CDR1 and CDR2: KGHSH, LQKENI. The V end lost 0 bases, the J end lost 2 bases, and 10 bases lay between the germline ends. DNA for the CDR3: TGTGCCAGCTCACCACCGGGGCTGACCAACACTGAAGCTTTCTTT. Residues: CASSPPGLTNTEAFF.

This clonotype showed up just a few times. The CDR3 reads CSAEGVGVMGNQPQHF. The DNA of the CDR3 is TGCAGTGCTGAAGGGGTAGGGGTGATGGGCAATCAGCCCCAGCATTTT. This chain joins TRBV20-1 and TRBJ1-5, with TRBD1 as a possible D gene (5 bases). Germline assignment: CDR1 DFQATT and CDR2 SNEGSKA (reference sequence). The V end was cut by 5 bases, the J end by 2 bases, with 19 bases between. The CDR3 runs to 16 residues.

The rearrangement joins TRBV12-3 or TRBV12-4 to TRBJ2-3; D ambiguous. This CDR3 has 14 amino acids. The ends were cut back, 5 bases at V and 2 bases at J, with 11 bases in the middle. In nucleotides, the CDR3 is TGTGCCAGCAGTCGGACGGACCACACAGATACGCAGTATTTT. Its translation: CASSRTDHTDTQYF.

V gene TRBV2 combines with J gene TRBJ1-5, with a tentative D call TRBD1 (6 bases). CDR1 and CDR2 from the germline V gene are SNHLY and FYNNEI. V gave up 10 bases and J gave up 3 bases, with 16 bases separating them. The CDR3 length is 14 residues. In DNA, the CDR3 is TGTGCCACCCGCGAGGGGGAATTCAATCAGCCCCAGCATTTT. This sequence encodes CATREGEFNQPQHF.

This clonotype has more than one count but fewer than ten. The CDR3 coding sequence is TGTGCCAGTACCCGAGGACTAGCGGGAGAGGCCCCTTCCTACAATGAGCAGTTCTTC. This sequence encodes CASTRGLAGEAPSYNEQFF. This rearrangement joins TRBV19 to TRBJ2-1; 13 bases are shared with TRBD2. Germline V gives CDR1 LNHDA, CDR2 SQIVND (reference sequence). Germline trimming cut 7 bases from V and 1 base from J; bases unmatched to any gene: 13. There are 19 residues in the CDR3.

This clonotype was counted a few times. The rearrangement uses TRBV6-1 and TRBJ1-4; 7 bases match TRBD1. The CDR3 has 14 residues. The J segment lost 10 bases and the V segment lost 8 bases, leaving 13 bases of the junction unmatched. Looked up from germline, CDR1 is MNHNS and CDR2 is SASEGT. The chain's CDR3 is CASASQGKVSKLFF. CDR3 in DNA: TGTGCCAGCGCATCACAGGGGAAAGTATCAAAACTGTTTTTT.

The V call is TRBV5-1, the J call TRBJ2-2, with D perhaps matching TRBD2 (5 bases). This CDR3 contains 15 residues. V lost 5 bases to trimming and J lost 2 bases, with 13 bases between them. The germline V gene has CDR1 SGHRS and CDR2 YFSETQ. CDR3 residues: CASRRTSGNTGELFF. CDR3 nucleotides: TGCGCCAGCAGACGGACCAGCGGTAACACCGGGGAGCTGTTTTTT.

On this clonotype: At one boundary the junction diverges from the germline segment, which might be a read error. The CDR3 nucleotides are TGCGCCAGAAGCTTGGGGGGGCCGGACACCGGGGAGCTGTTTTTT. This codes for CARSLGGPDTGELFF. This chain uses TRBV5-1 with TRBJ2-2, with D maybe TRBD2 (7 bases). The germline CDR1 and CDR2 sequences are SGHRS and YFSETQ. The CDR3 is 15 residues long.

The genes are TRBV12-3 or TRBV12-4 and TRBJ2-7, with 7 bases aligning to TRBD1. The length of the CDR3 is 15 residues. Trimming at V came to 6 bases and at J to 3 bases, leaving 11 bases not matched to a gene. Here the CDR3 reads CASSNTEDRSYEQYF. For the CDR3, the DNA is TGTGCCAGCAGCAACACTGAGGACAGGAGCTACGAGCAGTACTTC.

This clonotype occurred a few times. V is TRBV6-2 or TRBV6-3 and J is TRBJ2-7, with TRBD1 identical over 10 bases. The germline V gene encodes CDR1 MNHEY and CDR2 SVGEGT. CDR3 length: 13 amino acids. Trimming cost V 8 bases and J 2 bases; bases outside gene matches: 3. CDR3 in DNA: TGTGCCAGCGGAGACAGGGGGCCCTACGAGCAGTACTTC. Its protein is CASGDRGPYEQYF.

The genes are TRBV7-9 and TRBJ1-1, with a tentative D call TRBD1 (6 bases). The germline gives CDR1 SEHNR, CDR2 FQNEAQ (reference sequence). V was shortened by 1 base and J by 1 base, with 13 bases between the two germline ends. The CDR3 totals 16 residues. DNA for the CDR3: TGTGCCAGCAGCTTAGGGCGGGGGGCCCCGAACACTGAAGCTTTCTTT. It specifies CASSLGRGAPNTEAFF. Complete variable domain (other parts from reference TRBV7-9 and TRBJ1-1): DTGVSQNPRHKITKRGQNVTFRCDPISEHNRLYWYRQTLGQGPEFLTYFQNEAQLEKSRLLSDRFSAERPKGSFSTLEIQRTEQGDSAMYLCASSLGRGAPNTEAFFGQGTRLTVV.

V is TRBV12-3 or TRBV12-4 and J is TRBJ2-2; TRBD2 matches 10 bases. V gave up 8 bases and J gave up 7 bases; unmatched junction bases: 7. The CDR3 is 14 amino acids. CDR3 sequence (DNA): TGTGCCAGCTCCCTAGCGGGGGCGGGCGGGGAGCTGTTTTTT. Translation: CASSLAGAGGELFF.

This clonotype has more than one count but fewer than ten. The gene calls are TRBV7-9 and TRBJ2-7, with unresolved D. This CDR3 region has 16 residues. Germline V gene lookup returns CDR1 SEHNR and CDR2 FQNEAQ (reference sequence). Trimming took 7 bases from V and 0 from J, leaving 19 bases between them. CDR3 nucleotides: TGTGCCAGCATGAGTTTCGGGCTTTCGAGCTCCTACGAGCAGTACTTC. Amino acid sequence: CASMSFGLSSSYEQYF.

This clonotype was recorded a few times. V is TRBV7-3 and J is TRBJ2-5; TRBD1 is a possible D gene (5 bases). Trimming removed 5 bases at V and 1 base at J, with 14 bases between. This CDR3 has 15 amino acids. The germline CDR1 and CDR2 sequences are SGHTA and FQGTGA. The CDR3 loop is CASSLLGASQETQYF. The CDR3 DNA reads TGTGCCAGCAGCCTTTTAGGGGCAAGCCAAGAGACCCAGTACTTC.